This TCR beta chain emerged from a study of human T cells and chemical hapten exposure. In the library, unique molecular identifiers were attached to individual cDNA molecules. TCRdb reprocessed the RACE reads via MiXCR and lists one record per CDR3 protein. The data hold 75,000 to 100,000 distinct CDR3 sequences, with about 8.8% observed a single time. The sample holds many counts of this clonotype. The time point here: healthy volunteer bleed at 2 weeks. Unfractionated whole blood served as the source for total RNA extraction. The ends were cut back, 8 bases at V and 6 bases at J, with 11 bases in the middle. The CDR3 spans 12 residues. CDR1 and CDR2 from the germline V gene are SGHNT and YYREEE (reference sequence).

This receptor was taken from a female donor in good health. Some clones in this sample may be carry-over from other donors' samples. What was sequenced was whole blood. The V call is TRBV5-4, the J call TRBJ2-2; tentatively, D is TRBD1 (6 bases). The CDR3 here is CASSGVAGELFF. As DNA, the CDR3 is TGTGCCAGTTCAGGGGTAGCCGGGGAGCTGTTTTTT.